The sample holds a few counts of the clone carrying this T cell receptor beta chain. This entry is derived from a study of blood T cell repertoires in COVID-19. For the study at large: Acute and convalescent COVID-19 samples came from the United States, Italy and Spain. T cells, B-cell-depleted T cells, or PBMCs supplied cDNA or gDNA.

Germline-derived CDR1 and CDR2 are MNHEY and SVGAGI. The ends lost 6 bases at V and 5 bases at J; junction bases unmatched: 9. The CDR3 is made up of 14 amino acids. Per the authors' pipeline: Counts of nucleated cells, estimated from reference gene primer amplification, were obtained. Sequenced by immunoSEQ multiplex PCR; TCRdb stores in-frame clones only, minus some. The D gene and trimming were derived from the DNA, and the V and J assignments and clone size from that table. The profile shows roughly 49,000 clones, 83% of them singletons. This chain connects TRBV6-5 to TRBJ1-2; TRBD1 matches at 7 bases. The sample was peripheral blood. This receptor was obtained from a man aged 35-49 years with acute or convalescent COVID-19. The CDR3 region has the DNA TGTGCCAGCAGCCGCAATACAGGGGTTTATGGCTACACCTTC. It yields the protein CASSRNTGVYGYTF.